This TCR beta chain was retrieved from a study of Ad26.COV2.S vaccination and SARS-CoV-2 variants (dated by TCRdb to the early 2020s). A note on the overall study: The specificity and breadth of SARS-CoV-2-reactive T cell receptors after Ad26.COV2.S vaccination were assessed by TCRbeta repertoire sequencing. The TCR-sequenced set comprised about 32 samples: around 20 Ad26.COV2.S vaccine recipients, 5 placebo recipients and 8 SARS-CoV-2 convalescent individuals.

The immunoSEQ Assay was used to sequence TCRbeta CDR3 regions. After extraction, genomic DNA underwent amplification by bias-controlled multiplex PCR, followed by high-throughput sequencing. The study's own analysis went as follows. Collapsing and filtering of sequences were performed to quantify the absolute abundance of each unique TCRbeta CDR3 region. T cell fraction was estimated by normalizing TCRbeta template counts to usable DNA, with usable DNA measured through amplification of reference genes found in all nucleated cells. Repertoire TCRs were annotated as SARS-CoV-2-specific when V gene, CDR3 amino acid sequence and J gene were exactly matched to a known reactive TCR set. MIRA supplied the reference SARS-CoV-2 TCR set, which was filtered for enrichment in COVID-19-positive ImmuneCODE repertoires so that public or cross-reactive TCRs were removed. Based on the MIRA antigens, annotated TCRs were further analysed at the level of specific ORF or position within ORF. Depth was the summed frequency of annotated unique rearrangements, while breadth was defined as annotated unique rearrangements over total unique productive rearrangements. Two-sided Wilcoxon rank-sum tests were used to compare TCR breadth between groups. This immuneACCESS table, as held by TCRdb, lists in-frame sequences with V and J called but not all clones. Of the missing ones, under half trace to an unresolved V gene in checked studies; the others have no known cause. V and J calls and clone size are copied from that table; D and trimming were computed from the DNA. This sample lists 350,000 to 450,000 clones; 92% were detected once. 3% to 5% of the sample is in the top ten clones.

The germline V gene (reference sequence) supplies CDR1 DFQATT and CDR2 SNEGSKA. The CDR3 goes from the cysteine to the phenylalanine over 11 residues. Kept here is only the CDR3 DNA, which spans 33 bases and is read in frame from base 1. The junction carries 11 bases between V and J, which are trimmed by 5 bases and 7 bases respectively. Overall results and qualifications from the work: Ad26.COV2.S recipients had higher spike-specific TCR breadth than placebo recipients (P = 0.0014). The authors noted that total T cell responses may have been underestimated by the TCR breadth and depth analyses. Vaccine and placebo recipients had similar non-spike TCR breadth, a finding consistent with the vaccine containing only spike. After vaccination, spike-specific CD8+ and CD4+ T cell responses were reported to show substantial breadth.

To note about this clone: Its antigen is still unknown. No base quality information exists; no much larger clone differs at one position.

The time point label, read with the paper, signifies: individuals recovered from natural SARS-CoV-2 infection. The specimen was peripheral blood, collected after recovery from COVID-19. The rearrangement joined TRBV20-1 to TRBJ1-1, with no confident D gene call. This clonotype was sampled from a human donor who had recovered from COVID-19. The sequenced DNA is TGCAGTGCTCGGACTCCCAATGAAGCTTTCTTT. Its protein product is CSARTPNEAFF.